These 3 T cell receptor beta chains were all obtained from the same sample, sequenced in a study of T-cell reconstitution after alpha-beta-depleted transplantation in children. Unique molecular identifiers were incorporated into the prepared TCRbeta library. MiXCR was run by TCRdb on the PCR reads, yielding one entry per CDR3 protein. The sample lists a few hundred thousand distinct CDR3 sequences, 25% to 30% seen once, with around 36% in the top ten. The specimen comprised PBMCs, sampled before TCRalphabeta/CD19-depleted stem cell transplant. Every receptor here comes from a boy less than two years old with Wiskott-Aldrich syndrome, due to receive a stem cell transplant.

In nucleotides, the CDR3 is TGTGCCAGCAGCCGGGGGGCAGGAGGGACCCAGTACTTC. It is translated as CASSRGAGGTQYF. This chain links TRBV5-6 with TRBJ2-5, with D possibly matching TRBD2 (7 bases). V gave up 4 bases and J gave up 7 bases, with 14 bases separating them. Germline CDR1 and CDR2: SGHDT and YYEEEE. The CDR3 has 13 residues. The full variable domain, its missing parts supplied by reference TRBV5-6 and TRBJ2-5, is DAGVTQSPTHLIKTRGQQVTLRCSPKSGHDTVSWYQQALGQGPQFIFQYYEEEERQRGNFPDRFSGHQFPNYSSELNVNALLLGDSALYLCASSRGAGGTQYFGPGTRLLVL.

The table lists this clonotype with a few counts. The gene calls are TRBV25-1 and TRBJ2-1; TRBD2 aligns across 8 bases. Germline V gives CDR1 MGHDK, CDR2 SYGVNS. The CDR3 sequence is 13 residues long. The junction had 6 bases not matched to a gene; V was cut back by 4 bases and J by 10 bases. The DNA for the CDR3 is TGTGCCAGCAGTGCAATAGCGGGACTCGAGCAGTTCTTC. Its protein product is CASSAIAGLEQFF.

The rearrangement uses TRBV7-9 and TRBJ1-2, with D possibly TRBD1 on 5 matching bases. Trimming cost V 5 bases and J 7 bases, with 20 bases left between them. Germline CDR1 is SEHNR and CDR2 is FQNEAQ (reference sequence). The CDR3 runs 15 residues. The CDR3: CASSLSTVGQSGYTF. For the CDR3, the DNA is TGTGCCAGCAGCCTCAGCACGGTTGGACAAAGTGGCTACACCTTC.